Following are 22 T cell receptor beta chains from one sample sequenced in a study of T cell changes during pregnancy in multiple sclerosis. Generated by immunoSEQ multiplex PCR, the TCRdb table keeps only in-frame clones and is missing some. The table records 77,000 or so clones, 93% of them present only once. The material was peripheral blood, obtained in the second trimester of pregnancy. These receptors all stem from a female donor in good health, enrolled as a control in a pregnancy study.

The CDR3 nucleotides read TGTGCCAGCAACCTAGCGGGTGTATACAATGAGCAGTTCTTC. Amino acids: CASNLAGVYNEQFF. The J gene is TRBJ2-1, the V gene TRBV2, with 8 nucleotides matching TRBD2. The CDR3 runs to 14 residues. The J segment lost 4 bases and the V segment lost 7 bases, leaving 6 bases of the junction unmatched. Germline V lookup: CDR1 SNHLY, CDR2 FYNNEI.

V and J are TRBV4-1 and TRBJ1-5; D unresolved. V dropped 1 base and J dropped 1 base, with 11 bases sitting between them. The V gene's germline CDR1 is MGHRA and CDR2 YSYEKL. This CDR3 region has 16 residues. This CDR3 reads CASSQGAQRSNQPQHF. The CDR3 DNA sequence: TGCGCCAGCAGCCAAGGGGCCCAGAGAAGCAATCAGCCCCAGCATTTT.

This chain uses TRBV5-1 with TRBJ2-3, with 12 bases identical to TRBD2. Germline-derived CDR1 and CDR2 are SGHRS and YFSETQ. Unmatched junction bases numbered 2, after V lost 2 bases and J lost 1 base. The CDR3 runs 16 residues. The CDR3 loop is CASSFRLAGGTDTQYF. The CDR3 DNA sequence: TGCGCCAGCAGCTTCAGACTAGCGGGGGGCACAGATACGCAGTATTTT.

This rearrangement joins TRBV18 to TRBJ1-4; 9 bases line up with TRBD1. The germline CDR1 and CDR2 sequences are KGHSH and LQKENI. The CDR3 consists of 15 residues. The junction had 7 bases not matched to a gene; V was cut back by 2 bases and J by 9 bases. In DNA, the CDR3 is TGTGCCAGCTCACCAGGTGGGACAGGGATGAAAAAACTGTTTTTT. This sequence encodes CASSPGGTGMKKLFF.

J is TRBJ1-1 and V is TRBV5-6, with 9 bases fitting TRBD1. With V trimmed by 4 bases and J by 1 base, 2 bases remained unmatched. The V gene's germline CDR1 is SGHDT and CDR2 YYEEEE. The CDR3 is 14 residues long. The CDR3, as DNA: TGTGCCAGCAGCATACAGGGGGCGAACACTGAAGCTTTCTTT. Protein product: CASSIQGANTEAFF.

This chain joins TRBV9 and TRBJ2-3, with 9 bases lining up with TRBD2. In germline, CDR1 is SGDLS, CDR2 YYNGEE. The CDR3 consists of 17 residues. Trimming cost V 1 base and J 1 base; bases outside gene matches: 7. CDR3 nucleotides: TGTGCCAGCAGCGTACTACAAGCGGGGGGTGGCACAGATACGCAGTATTTT. Protein: CASSVLQAGGGTDTQYF.

The V and J genes are TRBV4-3 and TRBJ2-2; a weak D match, TRBD2 (5 bases). Germline CDR1 reads LGHNA; CDR2 reads YSLEER. V was cut by 3 bases and J by 1 base, with 15 bases left in between. The CDR3 is 17 amino acids. CDR3 residues: CASSQAPTSWNTGELFF. The CDR3 nucleotides read TGCGCCAGCAGCCAGGCTCCCACTAGTTGGAACACCGGGGAGCTGTTTTTT.

The DNA for the CDR3 is TGTGCCAGCAGGCCGGACAGGATGAACACTGAAGCTTTCTTT. This sequence encodes CASRPDRMNTEAFF. This sequence joins TRBV27 and TRBJ1-1; 7 bases align to TRBD1. Trimming at V came to 6 bases and at J to 0 bases, leaving 4 bases not matched to a gene. This CDR3 region has 14 residues. CDR1 is MNHEY, CDR2 SMNVEV, per germline (reference sequence).

V is TRBV23-1 and J is TRBJ1-1; D might be TRBD1 (6 bases). TRBV23-1 is assigned to the ORF class and has an uncertain function. There are 14 residues in the CDR3. The germline V and J ends were trimmed by 7 bases and 1 base, with 13 bases remaining between them. CDR3 nucleotides: TGCGCCAGCACAGGGGCCGCGGCGAACACTGAAGCTTTCTTT. It specifies CASTGAAANTEAFF.

The CDR3 sequence: CAWSMQGNGGYTF. The DNA for the CDR3 is TGTGCCTGGAGTATGCAGGGGAACGGTGGCTACACCTTC. The rearrangement uses TRBV30 and TRBJ1-2; D may be TRBD1 (6 bases). This CDR3 region has 13 residues. Trimming took off 2 bases at V and 7 bases at J, with 14 bases between the two ends. The germline CDR1 and CDR2 sequences are GTSNPN and SVGIG (reference sequence).

This chain joins TRBV5-1 and TRBJ2-1; 13 positions match TRBD2. CDR3 length: 16 residues. CDR1 SGHRS and CDR2 YFSETQ come from the germline V gene. V shed 5 bases and J 7 bases; nucleotides not matched to a gene: 9. The CDR3 DNA sequence: TGCGCCAGCAGTCATACTAGCGGGGGGGCGGGGAATGAGCAGTTCTTC. It specifies CASSHTSGGAGNEQFF. Using reference TRBV5-1 and TRBJ2-1 for the parts outside the CDR3, the full variable domain is KAGVTQTPRYLIKTRGQQVTLSCSPISGHRSVSWYQQTPGQGLQFLFEYFSETQRNKGNFPGRFSGRQFSNSRSEMNVSTLELGDSALYLCASSHTSGGAGNEQFFGPGTRLTVL.

A note on this clone: Likely a read error: the CDR3 ends without its conserved phenylalanine or tryptophan. Because the CDR3's place on the DNA is in doubt, the DNA is left out and the CDR3 is given as listed by TCRdb. The chain combines TRBV7-2 with TRBJ2-7; the table's D call of TRBD2 was not tested on the DNA. The CDR3 is 13 amino acids in total, end residues counted. The germline V gene has CDR1 SGHTA and CDR2 FQGNSA. This CDR3 is CASSPGLAGGPVL.

The sample holds one count of this clone. The chain uses TRBV7-3 and TRBJ1-1, with D tentatively TRBD1 (5 bases). The V gene lost 2 bases and the J gene lost 1 base, with 20 bases spanning the gap. The length of the CDR3 is 18 residues. Looked up from germline, CDR1 is SGHTA and CDR2 is FQGTGA. The CDR3 bases are TGTGCCAGCAGCTTATTTCCCCTCTTTTTTAGGGGGAACACTGAAGCTTTCTTT. Protein: CASSLFPLFFRGNTEAFF.

This chain uses TRBV30 with TRBJ2-6; a possible D gene is TRBD1 (6 bases). V lost 2 bases to trimming and J lost 0 bases, with 20 bases between them. CDR1 and CDR2 (germline): GTSNPN, SVGIG (reference sequence). This CDR3 comprises 19 residues. DNA for the CDR3: TGTGCCTGGAGTCCAAGACCGGGACAAGGGGGCTCTGGGGCCAACGTCCTGACTTTC. Translated: CAWSPRPGQGGSGANVLTF.

The CDR3 DNA reads as TGTGCCAGCAGCTTAGACAGGGTGTGGGGATCACCCCTCCACTTT. Its translation: CASSLDRVWGSPLHF. The chain uses TRBV7-6 and TRBJ1-6, with a possible D match to TRBD1 (6 bases). The germline CDR1 and CDR2 sequences are SGHVS and FNYEAQ. There are 15 residues in the CDR3. V lost 1 base and J lost 10, with 14 bases in between. Combining the CDR3 with reference TRBV7-6 and TRBJ1-6 gives the whole variable domain GAGVSQSPRYKVTKRGQDVALRCDPISGHVSLYWYRQALGQGPEFLTYFNYEAQQDKSGLPNDRFSAERPEGSISTLTIQRTEQRDSAMYRCASSLDRVWGSPLHFGNGTRLTVT.

This clone was counted once. V is TRBV7-6 and J is TRBJ1-1; 8 positions agree with TRBD1. V shed 1 base and J 0 bases; nucleotides not matched to a gene: 7. This CDR3 is 17 amino acids long. From germline, CDR1 is SGHVS and CDR2 FNYEAQ. The CDR3: CASSLEGMDRVNTEAFF. CDR3 in DNA: TGTGCCAGCAGCTTAGAAGGGATGGACAGGGTGAACACTGAAGCTTTCTTT. Full variable domain (remainder filled in from reference TRBV7-6 and TRBJ1-1): GAGVSQSPRYKVTKRGQDVALRCDPISGHVSLYWYRQALGQGPEFLTYFNYEAQQDKSGLPNDRFSAERPEGSISTLTIQRTEQRDSAMYRCASSLEGMDRVNTEAFFGQGTRLTVV.

This clone was seen only once. The V call is TRBV18, the J call TRBJ1-1, with a tentative D call TRBD1 (5 bases). The germline V and J ends were trimmed by 6 bases and 1 base, with 24 bases remaining between them. Germline V gene sequence: CDR1 KGHSH, CDR2 LQKENI. This CDR3 is 18 amino acids long. The CDR3 loop reads CASSPTTIRGTENTEAFF. The CDR3 region has the DNA TGTGCCAGCTCCCCTACCACCATTCGGGGGACGGAGAACACTGAAGCTTTCTTT.

V usage is TRBV27 and J usage is TRBJ2-7; 7 bases align to TRBD1. CDR1 and CDR2 (germline): MNHEY, SMNVEV (reference sequence). CDR3 length equals 13 residues. Trimming took 5 bases from V and 6 from J; bases not matched to a gene: 7. As DNA, the CDR3 is TGTGCCAGCAGTACAACAGGGGTCGGCGAGCAGTACTTC. It codes for CASSTTGVGEQYF.

This clone was observed a handful of times. V usage is TRBV20-1 and J usage is TRBJ1-2; D perhaps matches TRBD1 (6 bases). The V and J ends lost 6 bases and 10 bases respectively, with 15 bases between them. The CDR3 consists of 11 residues. Germline CDR1 DFQATT, CDR2 SNEGSKA (reference sequence). The CDR3 DNA sequence: TGCAGTGCATACCCTGGGGGCTCCTACACCTTC. Protein sequence: CSAYPGGSYTF.

J is TRBJ2-7 and V is TRBV10-3, with no clear D. The V gene's germline CDR1 is ENHRY and CDR2 SYGVKD. The CDR3 length is 11 residues. Between the trimmed V and J ends, which lost 4 bases and 3 bases, there was a span of 4 bases. The CDR3 sequence: CAISGDYEQYF. The CDR3 nucleotides are TGTGCCATCAGTGGCGACTACGAGCAGTACTTC.

The chain links TRBV4-2 to TRBJ2-3; 7 bases map to TRBD1. This CDR3 is 17 amino acids long. From germline, CDR1 is LGHNA and CDR2 YNFKEQ. The V segment lost 0 bases and the J segment 1 base; nucleotides outside the gene matches: 7. The CDR3 coding sequence is TGTGCCAGCAGCCAAGAAGGGACAGTCTCTCGCACAGATACGCAGTATTTT. This encodes CASSQEGTVSRTDTQYF.

A single count supports this clone. V is TRBV11-3 and J is TRBJ2-7; the D gene is possibly TRBD1 (5 bases). V dropped 0 bases and J dropped 3 bases, with 9 bases sitting between them. This CDR3 is 14 amino acids long. The germline gives CDR1 SGHNT, CDR2 YENEEA. The CDR3 loop is CASSLEGHLYEQYF. Here the CDR3 DNA reads TGTGCCAGCAGCTTAGAAGGACACCTCTACGAGCAGTACTTC.